The sequence of this TCR beta chain was determined in a study of blood T cell repertoires in COVID-19. Overall study: The study drew acute and convalescent COVID-19 samples from the United States, Italy and Spain. T cells, B-cell-depleted T cells, or PBMCs supplied cDNA or gDNA.

The CDR3 contains 12 residues. V lost 6 bases, J lost 5 bases, and 7 bases lay in between. This clone was detected only a few times. Authors' methods: Quantification of nucleated cells was approximated via reference gene primer amplification. Profiled with immunoSEQ multiplex PCR; TCRdb holds only in-frame clones, not every one. That table gives V, J and clone size, and the DNA gave D and trimming. The data hold 50,000 to 55,000 clones, with about 90% observed a single time. Sequenced: peripheral blood. The TCR was taken from a human donor with active COVID-19. The donor label of this sample is uncertain. This chain connects TRBV12-3 or TRBV12-4 to TRBJ2-2; D perhaps matches TRBD1 (6 bases). CDR3 residues: CASRTGTGELFF. DNA for the CDR3: TGTGCCAGCAGGACAGGAACCGGGGAGCTGTTTTTT.